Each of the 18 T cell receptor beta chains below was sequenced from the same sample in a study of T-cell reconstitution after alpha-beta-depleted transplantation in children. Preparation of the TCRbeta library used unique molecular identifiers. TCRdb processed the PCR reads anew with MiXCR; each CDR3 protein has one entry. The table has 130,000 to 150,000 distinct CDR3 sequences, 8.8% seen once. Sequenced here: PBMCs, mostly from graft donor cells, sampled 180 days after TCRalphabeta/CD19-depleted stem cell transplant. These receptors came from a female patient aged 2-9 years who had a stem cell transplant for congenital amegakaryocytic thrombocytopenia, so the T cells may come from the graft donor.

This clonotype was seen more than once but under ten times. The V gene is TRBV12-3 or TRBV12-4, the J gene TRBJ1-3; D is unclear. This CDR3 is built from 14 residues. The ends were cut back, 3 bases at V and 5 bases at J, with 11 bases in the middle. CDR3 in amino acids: CASSFLAGRNTIYF. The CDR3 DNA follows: TGTGCCAGCAGTTTCTTGGCGGGTCGAAACACCATATATTTT.

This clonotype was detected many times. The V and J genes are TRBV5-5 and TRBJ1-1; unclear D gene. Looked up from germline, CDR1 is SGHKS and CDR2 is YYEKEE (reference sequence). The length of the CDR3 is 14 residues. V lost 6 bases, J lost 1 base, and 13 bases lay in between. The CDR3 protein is CASIFGPTNTEAFF. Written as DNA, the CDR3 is TGTGCCAGCATTTTTGGGCCCACGAACACTGAAGCTTTCTTT.

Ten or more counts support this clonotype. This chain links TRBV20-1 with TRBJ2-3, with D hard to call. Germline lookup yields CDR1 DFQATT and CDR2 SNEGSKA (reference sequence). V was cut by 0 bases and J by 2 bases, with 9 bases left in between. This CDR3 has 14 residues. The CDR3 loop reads CSARDGLVTDTQYF. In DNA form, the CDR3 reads TGCAGTGCTAGAGATGGTCTAGTCACAGATACGCAGTATTTT.

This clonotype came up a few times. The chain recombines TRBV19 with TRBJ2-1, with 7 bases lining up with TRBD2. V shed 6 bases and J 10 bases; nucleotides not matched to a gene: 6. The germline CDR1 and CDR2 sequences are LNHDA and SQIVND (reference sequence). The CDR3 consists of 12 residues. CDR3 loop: CASRGGEGEQFF. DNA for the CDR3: TGTGCCAGTAGGGGGGGGGAAGGGGAGCAGTTCTTC.

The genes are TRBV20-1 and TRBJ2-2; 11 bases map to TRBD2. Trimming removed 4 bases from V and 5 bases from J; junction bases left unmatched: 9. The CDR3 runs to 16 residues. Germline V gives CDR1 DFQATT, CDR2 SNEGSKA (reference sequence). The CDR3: CSAKVSGRARTGELFF. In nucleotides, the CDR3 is TGCAGTGCTAAAGTTAGCGGGAGGGCCCGGACCGGGGAGCTGTTTTTT.

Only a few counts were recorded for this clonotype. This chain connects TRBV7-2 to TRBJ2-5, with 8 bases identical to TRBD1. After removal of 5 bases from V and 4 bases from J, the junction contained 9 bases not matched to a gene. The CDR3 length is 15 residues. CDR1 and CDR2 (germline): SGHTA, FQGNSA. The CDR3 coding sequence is TGTGCCAGCAGCCAAACAGGGGGTTTACGAGAGACCCAGTACTTC. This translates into CASSQTGGLRETQYF.

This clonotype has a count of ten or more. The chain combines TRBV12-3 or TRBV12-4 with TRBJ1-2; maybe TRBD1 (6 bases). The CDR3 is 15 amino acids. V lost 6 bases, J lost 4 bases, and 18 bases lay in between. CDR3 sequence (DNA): TGTGCCAGCAGCTCCCCCGGACAGAATATCTATGGCTACACCTTC. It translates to CASSSPGQNIYGYTF.

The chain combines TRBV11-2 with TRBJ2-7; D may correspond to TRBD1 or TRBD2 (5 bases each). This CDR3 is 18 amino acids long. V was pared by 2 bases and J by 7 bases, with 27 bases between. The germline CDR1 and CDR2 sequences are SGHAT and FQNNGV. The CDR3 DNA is TGTGCCAGCAGCTTAACTGGAGGTGGGAGACATGGGGCGTTGGAGCAGTACTTC. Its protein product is CASSLTGGGRHGALEQYF.

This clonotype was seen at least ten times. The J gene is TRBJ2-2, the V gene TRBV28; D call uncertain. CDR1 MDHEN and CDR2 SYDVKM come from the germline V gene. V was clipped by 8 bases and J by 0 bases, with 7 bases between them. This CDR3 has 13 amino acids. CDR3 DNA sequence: TGTGCCAGCGGCGGCCCGAACACCGGGGAGCTGTTTTTT. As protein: CASGGPNTGELFF.

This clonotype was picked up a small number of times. The CDR3 DNA sequence: TGTGCCTGGAGTGTACTCACGGACAGGGGCTATGGCTACACCTTC. The encoded protein is CAWSVLTDRGYGYTF. This chain connects TRBV30 to TRBJ1-2, with 9 bases identical to TRBD1. Trimming cost V 0 bases and J 4 bases; bases outside gene matches: 6. CDR1 GTSNPN and CDR2 SVGIG come from the germline V gene (reference sequence). The CDR3 sequence is 15 residues long. The full variable domain, rest sourced from reference TRBV30 and TRBJ1-2, is SQTIHQWPATLVQPVGSPLSLECTVEGTSNPNLYWYRQAAGRGLQLLFYSVGIGQISSEVPQNLSASRPQDRQFILSSKKLLLSDSGFYLCAWSVLTDRGYGYTFGSGTRLTVV.

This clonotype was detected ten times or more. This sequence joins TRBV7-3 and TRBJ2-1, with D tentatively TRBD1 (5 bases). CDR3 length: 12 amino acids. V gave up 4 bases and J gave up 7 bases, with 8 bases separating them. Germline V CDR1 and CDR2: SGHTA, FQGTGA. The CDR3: CASSYRRNEQFF. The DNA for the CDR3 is TGTGCCAGCAGCTACAGGCGAAATGAGCAGTTCTTC.

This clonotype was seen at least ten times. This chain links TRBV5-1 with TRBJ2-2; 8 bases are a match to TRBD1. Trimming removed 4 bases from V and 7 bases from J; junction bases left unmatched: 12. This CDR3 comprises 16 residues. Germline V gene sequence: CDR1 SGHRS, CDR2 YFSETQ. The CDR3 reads CASSPDRGFIVGELFF. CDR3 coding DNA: TGCGCCAGCAGCCCCGACAGGGGCTTTATAGTCGGGGAGCTGTTTTTT.

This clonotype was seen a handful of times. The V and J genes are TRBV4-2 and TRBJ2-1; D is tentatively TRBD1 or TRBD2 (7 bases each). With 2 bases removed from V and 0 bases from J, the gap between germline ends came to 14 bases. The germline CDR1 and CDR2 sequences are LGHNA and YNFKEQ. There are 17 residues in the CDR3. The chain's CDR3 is CASSQRGRGSSYNEQFF. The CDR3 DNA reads TGTGCCAGCAGCCAAAGGGGGCGCGGGAGCTCCTACAATGAGCAGTTCTTC.

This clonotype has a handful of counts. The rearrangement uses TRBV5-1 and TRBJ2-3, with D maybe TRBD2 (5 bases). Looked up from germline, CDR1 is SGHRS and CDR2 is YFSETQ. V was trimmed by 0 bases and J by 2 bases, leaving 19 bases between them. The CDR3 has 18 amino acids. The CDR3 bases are TGCGCCAGCAGCTTGGGAGTAGCGTCGGGGTCCCACACAGATACGCAGTATTTT. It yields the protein CASSLGVASGSHTDTQYF.

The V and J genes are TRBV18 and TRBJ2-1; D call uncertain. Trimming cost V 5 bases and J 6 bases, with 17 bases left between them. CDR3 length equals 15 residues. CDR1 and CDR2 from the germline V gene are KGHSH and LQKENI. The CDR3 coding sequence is TGTGCCAGCTCAGTGGGCAGACCAAACCGCAATGAGCAGTTCTTC. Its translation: CASSVGRPNRNEQFF.

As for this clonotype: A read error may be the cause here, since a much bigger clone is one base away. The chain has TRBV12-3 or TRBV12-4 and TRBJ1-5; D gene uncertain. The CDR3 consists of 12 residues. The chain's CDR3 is CASSLGDHPQHF. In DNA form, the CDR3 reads TGTGCCAGCAGTTTAGGGGATCACCCCCAGCATTTT.

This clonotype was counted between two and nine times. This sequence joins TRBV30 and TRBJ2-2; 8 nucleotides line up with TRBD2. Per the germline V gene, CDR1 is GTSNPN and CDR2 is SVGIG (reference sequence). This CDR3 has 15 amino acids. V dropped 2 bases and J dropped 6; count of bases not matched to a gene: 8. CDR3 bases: TGTGCCTGGAGTCTTGGACTAGCTTGGGCCGGGGAGCTGTTTTTT. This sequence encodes CAWSLGLAWAGELFF.

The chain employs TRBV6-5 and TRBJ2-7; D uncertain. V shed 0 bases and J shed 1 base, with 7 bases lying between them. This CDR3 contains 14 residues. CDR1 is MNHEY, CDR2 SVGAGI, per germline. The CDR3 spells CASSYSSHSYEQYF. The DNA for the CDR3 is TGTGCCAGCAGTTACTCGAGCCATTCCTACGAGCAGTACTTC.